Each of the 8 T cell receptor beta chains below was sequenced from the same sample in a study of T cell responses to AZD1222 COVID-19 vaccine. The data were produced by immunoSEQ multiplex PCR, yet TCRdb's version contains in-frame clones alone and is incomplete. The repertoire holds approximately 91,000 clones, with 80% to 95% as singletons. The material sequenced was peripheral blood, taken 28 days after the second AZD1222 dose. Source of these receptors: an adult who received the AZD1222 COVID-19 vaccine.

This clone has just a few counts. The V gene is TRBV28, the J gene TRBJ1-2; 7 bases agree with TRBD1. V was pared by 5 bases and J by 8 bases, with 11 bases of the junction left unmatched. CDR3 length equals 14 residues. From germline, CDR1 is MDHEN and CDR2 SYDVKM. In nucleotides, the CDR3 is TGTGCCAGCAGTCCCGGAGGACAGGTACGGGGCTACACCTTC. This gives the protein CASSPGGQVRGYTF.

This sequence joins TRBV6-5 and TRBJ2-3; TRBD2 might be the D (6 bases). The length of the CDR3 is 15 residues. V lost 3 bases to trimming and J lost 4 bases, with 14 bases between them. Germline CDR1 reads MNHEY; CDR2 reads SVGAGI. CDR3 DNA sequence: TGTGCCAGCAGTTATGTCGGGAGAGGGGCAGATACGCAGTATTTT. The encoded protein is CASSYVGRGADTQYF.

The genes are TRBV5-1 and TRBJ1-4, with 8 nucleotides matching TRBD1. Per the germline V gene, CDR1 is SGHRS and CDR2 is YFSETQ. This CDR3 region has 15 residues. The J segment lost 7 bases and the V segment lost 4 bases, leaving 9 bases of the junction unmatched. The CDR3 sequence: CASSVQGEEGEKLFF. As DNA, the CDR3 is TGCGCCAGCAGCGTACAGGGGGAGGAGGGTGAAAAACTGTTTTTT. Combining the CDR3 with reference TRBV5-1 and TRBJ1-4 gives the whole variable domain KAGVTQTPRYLIKTRGQQVTLSCSPISGHRSVSWYQQTPGQGLQFLFEYFSETQRNKGNFPGRFSGRQFSNSRSEMNVSTLELGDSALYLCASSVQGEEGEKLFFGSGTQLSVL.

This clone was recorded once. The chain recombines TRBV4-2 with TRBJ2-3, with TRBD1 matching 9 bases. V dropped 3 bases and J dropped 7; count of bases not matched to a gene: 8. Looked up from germline, CDR1 is LGHNA and CDR2 is YNFKEQ. The CDR3 has 15 amino acids. CDR3 in DNA: TGTGCCAGCAGCCAGGGCGACAGGGGGGAGAATACGCAGTATTTT. Translating gives CASSQGDRGENTQYF.

The chain recombines TRBV6-5 with TRBJ1-4, with D perhaps matching TRBD1 (6 bases). The CDR3 totals 13 residues. Germline lookup yields CDR1 MNHEY and CDR2 SVGAGI. The V gene lost 11 bases and the J gene lost 5 bases, with 15 bases spanning the gap. The DNA for the CDR3 is TGTGCCGTCTGGGACACCCGAAATGAAAAACTGTTTTTT. Residues: CAVWDTRNEKLFF.

The rearrangement uses TRBV5-5 and TRBJ1-5; 9 bases fit TRBD1. Germline V gene data show CDR1 as SGHKS and CDR2 as YYEKEE (reference sequence). The CDR3 extends over 14 amino acids. J lost 6 bases, V lost 4 bases, and 5 bases had no gene match. Written as DNA, the CDR3 is TGTGCCAGCAGCGGAGGGACAGGGCGTCAGCCCCAGCATTTT. Amino acid sequence: CASSGGTGRQPQHF.

This sequence joins TRBV7-9 and TRBJ2-3; D remains ambiguous. Germline CDR1 SEHNR, CDR2 FQNEAQ (reference sequence). CDR3 size: 15 residues. V lost 5 bases, J lost 2 bases, and 14 bases lay in between. The DNA of the CDR3 is TGTGCCAGCAGCCCCGCCCTCCAAGTCACAGATACGCAGTATTTT. As protein: CASSPALQVTDTQYF.

This clone was picked up a small number of times. This chain links TRBV4-1 with TRBJ2-2; the match to TRBD2 covers 13 bases. The trim removed 5 bases at V and 5 bases at J, leaving 8 bases unmatched. This CDR3 comprises 17 residues. Germline loops: CDR1 MGHRA, CDR2 YSYEKL. CDR3 coding DNA: TGCGCCAGCAGCTTAACTAGCGGGAGGGCGGAGACCGGGGAGCTGTTTTTT. Protein sequence: CASSLTSGRAETGELFF.